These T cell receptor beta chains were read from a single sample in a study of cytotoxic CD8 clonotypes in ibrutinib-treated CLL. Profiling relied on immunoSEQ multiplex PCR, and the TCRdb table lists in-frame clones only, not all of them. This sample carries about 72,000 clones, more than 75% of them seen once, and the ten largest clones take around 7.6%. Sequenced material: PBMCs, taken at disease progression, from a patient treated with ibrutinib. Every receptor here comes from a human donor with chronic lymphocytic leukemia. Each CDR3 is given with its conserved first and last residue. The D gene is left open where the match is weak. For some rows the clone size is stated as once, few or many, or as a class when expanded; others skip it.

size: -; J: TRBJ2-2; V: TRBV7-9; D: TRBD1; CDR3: CASSLPGQGVGGNTGELFF; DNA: TGTGCCAGCAGCTTGCCGGGACAGGGAGTAGGAGGAAACACCGGGGAGCTGTTTTTT
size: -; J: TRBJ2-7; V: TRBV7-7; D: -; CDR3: CASSRDGSYEQYF; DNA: TGTGCCAGCAGCCGGGACGGTTCCTACGAGCAGTACTTC
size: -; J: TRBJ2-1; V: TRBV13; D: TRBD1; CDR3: CASSTRDRGVYEQFF; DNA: TGTGCCAGCAGCACCCGGGACAGGGGGGTCTATGAGCAGTTCTTC
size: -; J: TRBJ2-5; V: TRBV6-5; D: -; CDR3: CASRPRQVRETQYF; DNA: TGTGCCAGCAGGCCCCGACAGGTACGAGAGACCCAGTACTTC
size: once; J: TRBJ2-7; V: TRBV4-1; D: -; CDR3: CASSQALGHASYEQYF; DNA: TGCGCCAGCAGCCAAGCCCTAGGGCATGCCTCTTACGAGCAGTACTTC
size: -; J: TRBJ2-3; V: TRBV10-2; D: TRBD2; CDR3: CASSSLAGVTSTDTQYF; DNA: TGCGCCAGCAGTTCCCTAGCGGGGGTCACTAGCACAGATACGCAGTATTTT
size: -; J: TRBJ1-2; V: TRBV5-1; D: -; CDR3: CASSPGQLNFYGYTF; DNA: TGCGCCAGCAGCCCAGGACAGCTTAACTTCTATGGCTACACCTTC
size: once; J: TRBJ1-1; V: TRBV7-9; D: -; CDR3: CASSDGNRGRGTEAFF; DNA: TGTGCCAGCAGCGACGGAAACCGGGGTCGTGGAACTGAAGCTTTCTTT
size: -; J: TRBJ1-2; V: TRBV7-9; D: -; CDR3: CASSLQALNYGYTF; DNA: TGTGCCAGCAGCTTACAGGCCCTTAACTATGGCTACACCTTC
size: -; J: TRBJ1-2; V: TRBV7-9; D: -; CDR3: CASSRRRGADYGYTF; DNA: TGTGCCAGCAGCCGTCGCAGAGGGGCGGACTATGGCTACACCTTC
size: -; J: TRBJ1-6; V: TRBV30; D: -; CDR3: CAGIMTAYNSPLHF; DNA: TGTGCCGGGATAATGACTGCCTATAATTCACCCCTCCACTTT
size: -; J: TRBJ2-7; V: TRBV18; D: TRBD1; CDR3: CASSPTGGAEQYF; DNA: TGTGCCAGCTCACCGACAGGGGGCGCCGAGCAGTACTTC
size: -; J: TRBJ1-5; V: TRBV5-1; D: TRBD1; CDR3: CASSLQGLSNQPQHF; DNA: TGCGCCAGCAGCTTACAGGGGTTGAGCAATCAGCCCCAGCATTTT
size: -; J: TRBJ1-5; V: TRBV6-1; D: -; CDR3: CASRTGLSSGQPQHF; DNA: TGTGCCAGCAGGACGGGACTCTCTTCGGGACAGCCCCAGCATTTT
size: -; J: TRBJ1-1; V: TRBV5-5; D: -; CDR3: CASSLVARATEAFF; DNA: TGTGCCAGCAGCTTGGTCGCCAGGGCTACTGAAGCTTTCTTT
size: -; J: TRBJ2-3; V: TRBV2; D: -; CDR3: CASSVRGYTQYF; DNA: TGTGCCAGCAGTGTCCGCGGGTATACGCAGTATTTT
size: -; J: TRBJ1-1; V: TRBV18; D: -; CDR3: CASSPLRDTEAFF; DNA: TGTGCCAGCTCACCTTTGAGAGACACTGAAGCTTTCTTT
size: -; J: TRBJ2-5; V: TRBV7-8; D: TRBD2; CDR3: CASGDRGLAGARGTQYF; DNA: TGTGCCAGCGGCGACAGGGGACTAGCGGGAGCCCGCGGGACCCAGTACTTC
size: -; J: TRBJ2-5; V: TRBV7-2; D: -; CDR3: CASSRGWGRQETQYF; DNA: TGTGCCAGCAGTCGCGGTTGGGGACGTCAAGAGACCCAGTACTTC
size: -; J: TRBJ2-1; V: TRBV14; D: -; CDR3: CASSQDSRSRLDNEQFF; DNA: TGTGCCAGCAGCCAAGATTCCAGATCGAGATTGGACAATGAGCAGTTCTTC
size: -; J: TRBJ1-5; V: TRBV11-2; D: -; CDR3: CASSPTAGGATTQHF; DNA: TGTGCCAGCAGCCCCACGGCGGGAGGGGCCACTACCCAGCATTTT
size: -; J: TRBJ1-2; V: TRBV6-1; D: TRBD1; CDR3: CASGDRETNYGYTF; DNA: TGTGCCAGCGGGGACAGGGAAACTAACTATGGCTACACCTTC
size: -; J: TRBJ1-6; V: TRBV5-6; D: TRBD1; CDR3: CASSEGAGNSPLHF; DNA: TGTGCCAGCAGCGAGGGGGCAGGTAATTCACCCCTCCACTTT
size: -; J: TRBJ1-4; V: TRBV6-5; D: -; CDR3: CASSYFGVGEKLFF; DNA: TGTGCCAGCAGTTACTTCGGGGTCGGTGAAAAACTGTTTTTT
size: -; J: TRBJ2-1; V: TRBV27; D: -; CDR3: CASRAYNEQFF; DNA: TGTGCCAGCAGGGCTTACAATGAGCAGTTCTTC
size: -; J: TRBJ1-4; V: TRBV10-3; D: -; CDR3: CAISGSNVGEKLFF; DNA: TGTGCCATCAGTGGATCAAACGTCGGTGAAAAACTGTTTTTT
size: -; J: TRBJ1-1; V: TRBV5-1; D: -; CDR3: CASSLVGSAQLVAEAFF; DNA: TGCGCCAGCAGCTTGGTTGGGTCGGCACAGCTAGTTGCTGAAGCTTTCTTT
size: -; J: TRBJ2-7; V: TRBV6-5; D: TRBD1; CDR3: CASGQGGSYEQYF; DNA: TGTGCCAGCGGACAGGGGGGCTCCTACGAGCAGTACTTC
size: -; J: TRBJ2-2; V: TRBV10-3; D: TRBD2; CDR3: CAISMGLADTGELFF; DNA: TGTGCCATCAGCATGGGACTAGCGGATACCGGGGAGCTGTTTTTT
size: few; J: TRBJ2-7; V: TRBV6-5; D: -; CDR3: CASSFKYEQYF; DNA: TGTGCCAGCAGTTTCAAATACGAGCAGTACTTC
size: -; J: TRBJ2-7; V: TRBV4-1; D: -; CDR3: CASSPTYVGTYEQYF; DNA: TGCGCCAGCAGCCCAACTTACGTGGGAACTTACGAGCAGTACTTC
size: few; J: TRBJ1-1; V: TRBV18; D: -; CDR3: CASSPFRVNTEAFF; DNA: TGTGCCAGCTCACCGTTCAGGGTGAACACTGAAGCTTTCTTT
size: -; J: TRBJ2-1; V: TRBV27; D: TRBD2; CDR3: CASSDGLAGVVSYNEQFF; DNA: TGTGCCAGCAGTGACGGACTAGCGGGCGTTGTCTCCTACAATGAGCAGTTCTTC
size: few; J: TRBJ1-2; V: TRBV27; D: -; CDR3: CASSFGRWGSYGYTF; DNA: TGTGCCAGCAGTTTCGGCCGTTGGGGGTCTTATGGCTACACCTTC
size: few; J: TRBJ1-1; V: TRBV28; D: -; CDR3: CATAVGYTEAFF; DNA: TGTGCCACAGCAGTTGGGTACACTGAAGCTTTCTTT
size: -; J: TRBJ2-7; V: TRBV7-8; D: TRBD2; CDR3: CASWGTSGYEQYF; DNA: TGTGCCAGTTGGGGGACTAGCGGCTACGAGCAGTACTTC
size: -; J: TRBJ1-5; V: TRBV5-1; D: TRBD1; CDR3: CASRPGQGRPYQPQHF; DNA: TGCGCCAGCAGACCTGGACAGGGGCGCCCCTATCAGCCCCAGCATTTT
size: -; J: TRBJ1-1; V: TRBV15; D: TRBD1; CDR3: CATSREQGANTEAFF; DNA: TGTGCCACCAGCAGAGAACAGGGGGCGAACACTGAAGCTTTCTTT
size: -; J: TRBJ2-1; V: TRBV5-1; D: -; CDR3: CASSLGFTNEQFF; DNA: TGCGCCAGCAGCTTGGGGTTTACCAATGAGCAGTTCTTC
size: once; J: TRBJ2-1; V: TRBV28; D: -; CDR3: CASSNMNLYNEQFF; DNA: TGTGCCAGCAGTAATATGAACCTATACAATGAGCAGTTCTTC
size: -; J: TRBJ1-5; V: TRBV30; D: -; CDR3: CAWSVGSNQPQHF; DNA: TGTGCCTGGAGTGTTGGGAGCAATCAGCCCCAGCATTTT
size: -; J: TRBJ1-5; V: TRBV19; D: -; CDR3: CASSSQLGRLRNQPQHF; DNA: TGTGCCAGTAGTTCCCAATTGGGACGCCTTAGGAATCAGCCCCAGCATTTT
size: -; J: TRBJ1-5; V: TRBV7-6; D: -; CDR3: CASSLGGARNQPQHF; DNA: TGTGCCAGCAGCTTAGGAGGGGCCAGGAACCAGCCCCAGCATTTT
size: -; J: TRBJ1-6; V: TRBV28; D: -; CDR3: CASSLIPTRGGSPLHF; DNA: TGTGCCAGCAGTTTAATCCCCACCAGGGGCGGCTCACCCCTCCACTTT
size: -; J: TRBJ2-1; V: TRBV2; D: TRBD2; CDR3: CASSEGGTSGFNEQFF; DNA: TGTGCCAGCAGTGAGGGGGGGACTAGCGGGTTCAATGAGCAGTTCTTC
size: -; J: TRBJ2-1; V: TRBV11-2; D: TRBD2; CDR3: CASSLDHSGPEQFF; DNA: TGTGCCAGCAGCTTAGATCATAGCGGGCCTGAGCAGTTCTTC
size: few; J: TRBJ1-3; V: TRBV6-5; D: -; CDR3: CASSSQGNTIYF; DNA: TGTGCCAGCAGTTCACAGGGAAACACCATATATTTT
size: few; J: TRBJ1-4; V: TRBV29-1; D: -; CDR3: CSVPPQGLGKKLFF; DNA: TGCAGCGTCCCACCCCAGGGCCTGGGGAAAAAACTGTTTTTT
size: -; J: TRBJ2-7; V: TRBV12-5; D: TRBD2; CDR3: CASGTSGLSYEQYF; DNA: TGTGCTAGTGGGACTAGCGGGCTCTCCTACGAGCAGTACTTC
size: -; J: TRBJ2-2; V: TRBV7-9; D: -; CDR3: CASSGEFTGELFF; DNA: TGTGCCAGCAGCGGGGAATTCACCGGGGAGCTGTTTTTT
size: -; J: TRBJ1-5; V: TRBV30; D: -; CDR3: CAWSVSLLQPQHF; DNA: TGTGCCTGGAGTGTTTCTCTTCTTCAGCCCCAGCATTTT
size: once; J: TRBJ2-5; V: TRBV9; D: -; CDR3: CASSPTRGETQYF; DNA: TGTGCCAGCAGCCCCACTAGGGGAGAGACCCAGTACTTC
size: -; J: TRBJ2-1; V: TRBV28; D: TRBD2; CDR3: CASSRPGLYNEQFF; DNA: TGTGCCAGCAGTCGCCCGGGACTATACAATGAGCAGTTCTTC
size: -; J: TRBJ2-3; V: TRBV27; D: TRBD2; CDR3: CASSPGAGNTDTQYF; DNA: TGTGCCAGCAGTCCGGGAGCGGGGAACACAGATACGCAGTATTTT